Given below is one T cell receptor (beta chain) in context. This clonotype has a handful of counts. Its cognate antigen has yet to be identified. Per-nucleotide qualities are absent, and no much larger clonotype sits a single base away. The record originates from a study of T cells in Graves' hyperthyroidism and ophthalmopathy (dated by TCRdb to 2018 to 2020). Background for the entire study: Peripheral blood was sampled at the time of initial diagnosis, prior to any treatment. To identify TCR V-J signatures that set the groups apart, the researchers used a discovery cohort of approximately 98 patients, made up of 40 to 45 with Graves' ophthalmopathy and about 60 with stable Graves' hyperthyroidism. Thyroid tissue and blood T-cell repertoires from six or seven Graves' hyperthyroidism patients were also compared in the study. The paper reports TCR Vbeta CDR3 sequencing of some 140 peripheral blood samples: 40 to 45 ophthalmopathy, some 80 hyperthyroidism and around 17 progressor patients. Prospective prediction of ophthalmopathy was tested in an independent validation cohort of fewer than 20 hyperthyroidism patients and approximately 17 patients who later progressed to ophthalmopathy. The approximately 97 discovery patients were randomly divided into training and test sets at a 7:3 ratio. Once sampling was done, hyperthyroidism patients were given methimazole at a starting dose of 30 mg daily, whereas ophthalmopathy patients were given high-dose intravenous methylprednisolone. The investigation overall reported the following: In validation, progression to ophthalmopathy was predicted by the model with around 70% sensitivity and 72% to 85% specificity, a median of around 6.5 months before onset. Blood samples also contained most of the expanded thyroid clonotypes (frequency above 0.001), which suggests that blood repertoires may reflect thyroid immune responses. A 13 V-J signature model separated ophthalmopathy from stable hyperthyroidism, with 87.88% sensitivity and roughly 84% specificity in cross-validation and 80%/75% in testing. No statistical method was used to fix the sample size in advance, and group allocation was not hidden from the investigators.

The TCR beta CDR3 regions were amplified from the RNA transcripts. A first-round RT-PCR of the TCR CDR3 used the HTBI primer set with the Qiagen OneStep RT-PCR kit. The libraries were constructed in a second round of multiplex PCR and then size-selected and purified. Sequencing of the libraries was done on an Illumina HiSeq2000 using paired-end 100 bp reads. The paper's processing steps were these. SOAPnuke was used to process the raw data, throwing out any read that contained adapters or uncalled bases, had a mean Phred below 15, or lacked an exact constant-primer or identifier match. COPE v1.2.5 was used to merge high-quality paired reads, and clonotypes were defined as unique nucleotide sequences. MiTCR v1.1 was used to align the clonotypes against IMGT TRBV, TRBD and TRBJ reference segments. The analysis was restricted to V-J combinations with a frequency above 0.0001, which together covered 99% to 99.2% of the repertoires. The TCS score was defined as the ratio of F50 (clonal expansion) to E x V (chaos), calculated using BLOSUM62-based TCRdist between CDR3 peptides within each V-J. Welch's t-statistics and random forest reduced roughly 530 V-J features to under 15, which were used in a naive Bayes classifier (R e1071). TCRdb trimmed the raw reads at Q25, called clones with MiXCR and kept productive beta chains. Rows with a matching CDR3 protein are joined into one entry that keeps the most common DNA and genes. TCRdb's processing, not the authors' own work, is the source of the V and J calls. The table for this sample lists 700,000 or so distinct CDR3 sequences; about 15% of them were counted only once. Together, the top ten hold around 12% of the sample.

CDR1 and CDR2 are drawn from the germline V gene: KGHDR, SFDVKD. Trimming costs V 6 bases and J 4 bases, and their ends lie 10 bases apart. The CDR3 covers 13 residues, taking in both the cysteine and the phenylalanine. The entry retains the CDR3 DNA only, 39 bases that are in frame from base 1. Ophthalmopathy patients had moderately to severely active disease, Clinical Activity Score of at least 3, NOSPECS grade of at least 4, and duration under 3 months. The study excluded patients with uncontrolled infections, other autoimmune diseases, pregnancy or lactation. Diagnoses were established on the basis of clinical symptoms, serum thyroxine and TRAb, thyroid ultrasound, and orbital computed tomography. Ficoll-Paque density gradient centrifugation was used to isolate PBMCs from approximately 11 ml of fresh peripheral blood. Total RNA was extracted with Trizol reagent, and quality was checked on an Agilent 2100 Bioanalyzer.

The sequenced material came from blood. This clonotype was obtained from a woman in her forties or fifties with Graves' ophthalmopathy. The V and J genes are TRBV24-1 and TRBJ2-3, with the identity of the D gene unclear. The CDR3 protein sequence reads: CATSRVVPDTQYF. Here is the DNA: TGTGCCACCAGTAGGGTAGTCCCAGATACGCAGTATTTT.